This TCR beta chain was recorded in a study of blood T cell repertoires in COVID-19. About the study: Samples representing acute and convalescent COVID-19 were sourced from the United States, Italy and Spain. From T cells, B-cell-depleted T cells, or PBMCs came the material, which was cDNA or gDNA.

Generated by immunoSEQ multiplex PCR, the TCRdb table keeps only in-frame clones and is missing some. The sample has about 200,000 clones, roughly 80% seen once. The germline V gene has CDR1 MNHNS and CDR2 SASEGT. Unmatched junction bases numbered 9, after V lost 2 bases and J lost 5 bases. The CDR3 spans 15 residues. The study drew participants aged about 18 to 95 years from fewer than 30 US areas. Participant-given clinical history determined each cohort assignment. The rearrangement joins TRBV6-1 to TRBJ2-7; the match to TRBD1 covers 7 bases. The source is a man aged 40-49 years who had recovered from COVID-19. The specimen was PBMCs or T cells enriched from blood (not recorded which). CDR3 sequence: CASSERGGRRDEQYF. The CDR3, as DNA: TGTGCCAGCAGTGAAAGAGGGGGCCGGCGGGACGAGCAGTACTTC.